One and the same sample provided the 20 T cell receptor beta chains below, sequenced in a study of Japanese encephalitis immunity and Zika vaccine responses. PBMCs were CFSE-labeled and cultured for 5 to 7 days with peptide pools at 1 ug/mL each. A single record per CDR3 protein comes from TCRdb applying MiXCR to the 5' RACE reads. In the table there are 350 to 550 distinct CDR3 sequences, about 9.6% of which are singletons. The sample was antigen-activated CD8+ T cells from blood, cultured, taken during a Zika inactivated vaccine study. Receptors originate from an adult woman who received an inactivated Zika virus vaccine.

This clonotype is large within its sample. This chain uses TRBV28 with TRBJ2-1; D unresolved. Germline CDR1 is MDHEN and CDR2 is SYDVKM. The CDR3 consists of 13 residues. The V end was cut by 6 bases, the J end by 6 bases, with 12 bases between. For the CDR3, the DNA is TGTGCCAGCAGCCCTACCGACACCAATGAGCAGTTCTTC. As protein: CASSPTDTNEQFF. The variable domain in full, with the rest retrieved from reference TRBV28 and TRBJ2-1, is DVKVTQSSRYLVKRTGEKVFLECVQDMDHENMFWYRQDPGLGLRLIYFSYDVKMKEKGDIPEGYSVSREKKERFSLILESASTNQTSMYLCASSPTDTNEQFFGPGTRLTVL.

By proportion, this clonotype is medium-sized. The chain is built from TRBV18 and TRBJ1-4; D might be TRBD1 (5 bases). The germline V gene encodes CDR1 KGHSH and CDR2 LQKENI. V lost 3 bases and J 0 bases, leaving 17 bases between the germline ends. The CDR3 is 18 amino acids. CDR3 residues: CASSPGPGQLSTNEKLFF. The CDR3 region has the DNA TGTGCCAGCTCACCCGGTCCCGGACAACTATCAACTAATGAAAAACTGTTTTTT. Full variable domain (remainder filled in from reference TRBV18 and TRBJ1-4): NAGVMQNPRHLVRRRGQEARLRCSPMKGHSHVYWYRQLPEEGLKFMVYLQKENIIDESGMPKERFSAEFPKEGPSILRIQQVVRGDSAAYFCASSPGPGQLSTNEKLFFGSGTQLSVL.

This clonotype is categorized as medium-sized. V gene TRBV29-1 combines with J gene TRBJ2-7, with TRBD1 identical over 9 bases. The CDR3 runs to 14 residues. Germline values: CDR1 SQVTM, CDR2 ANQGSEA. With V trimmed by 0 bases and J by 5 bases, 5 bases remained unmatched. In DNA, the CDR3 is TGCAGCGTTGAAGATCCACAGGGGGCCCACGAGCAGTACTTC. Translation gives CSVEDPQGAHEQYF.

In its sample, this clonotype ranks as large. The chain joins TRBV9 to TRBJ2-7, with TRBD2 matching over 9 bases. V was clipped by 0 bases and J by 3 bases; unmatched bases: 4. Germline CDR1 and CDR2: SGDLS and YYNGEE. This CDR3 spans 15 amino acids. The chain's CDR3 is CASSVAPLAGYEQYF. DNA for the CDR3: TGTGCCAGCAGCGTAGCCCCACTAGCGGGCTACGAGCAGTACTTC.

Judged by abundance, this clonotype is medium-sized. The chain couples TRBV7-8 to TRBJ1-2; 7 bases are shared with TRBD1. CDR1 is SGHVS, CDR2 FQNEAQ, per germline. This CDR3 is 15 amino acids long. J gave up 1 base and V 1 base, and 3 bases lay outside the gene matches. Here the CDR3 reads CASSLGAGGNYGYTF. The DNA of the CDR3 is TGTGCCAGCAGCTTAGGGGCAGGGGGTAACTATGGCTACACCTTC.

By its share, this clonotype is medium-sized (0.01 to 0.1%). This sequence joins TRBV19 and TRBJ2-3; D may be TRBD1 or TRBD2 (5 bases each). Trimming removed 5 bases from V and 2 bases from J, with 11 bases in between. The germline V gene has CDR1 LNHDA and CDR2 SQIVND (reference sequence). The CDR3 is 14 amino acids. The CDR3 nucleotides are TGTGCCAGTAGTGGGGCTCTAGCCACAGATACGCAGTATTTT. Translated, it gives CASSGALATDTQYF.

There are many counts of this clonotype. The chain has TRBV5-1 and TRBJ2-1; 8 bases are a match to TRBD2. The V and J ends lost 3 bases and 8 bases, in that order; junction bases with no gene match: 4. CDR1 is SGHRS and CDR2 is YFSETQ in the germline V gene. This CDR3 contains 13 residues. CDR3 sequence (DNA): TGCGCCAGCAGCTCCCGGGGGGGGGATGAGCAGTTCTTC. Translation gives CASSSRGGDEQFF. Based on the CDR3 plus reference TRBV5-1 and TRBJ2-1, the full variable domain is KAGVTQTPRYLIKTRGQQVTLSCSPISGHRSVSWYQQTPGQGLQFLFEYFSETQRNKGNFPGRFSGRQFSNSRSEMNVSTLELGDSALYLCASSSRGGDEQFFGPGTRLTVL.

In this sample, this clonotype is medium-sized. J is TRBJ2-1 and V is TRBV27, with a tentative D call TRBD2 (6 bases). Germline V gene sequence: CDR1 MNHEY, CDR2 SMNVEV (reference sequence). Trimming took 5 bases from V and 12 from J, leaving 14 bases between them. This CDR3 has 12 amino acids. The CDR3 DNA reads TGTGCCAGCAGTCCCCAGGGAGGAGGGCAGTTCTTC. This translates into CASSPQGGGQFF.

This clonotype qualifies as large (0.1 to 1%). The CDR3 DNA reads TGTGCCAGCAGTTACCTTCAGGGCTCCTACGAGCAGTACTTC. Translation gives CASSYLQGSYEQYF. The chain has TRBV6-5 and TRBJ2-7; D possibly corresponds to TRBD1 (5 bases). The CDR3 contains 14 residues. From germline, CDR1 is MNHEY and CDR2 SVGAGI. V lost 2 bases to trimming and J lost 0 bases, with 8 bases between them.

In its sample, this clonotype ranks as medium-sized. The V and J genes are TRBV20-1 and TRBJ2-7; the match to TRBD1 covers 8 bases. The CDR3 consists of 13 residues. The ends lost 0 bases at V and 4 bases at J; junction bases unmatched: 2. The germline V gene encodes CDR1 DFQATT and CDR2 SNEGSKA (reference sequence). CDR3 sequence (DNA): TGCAGTGCTAGAGAGGACAGGGAGTACGAGCAGTACTTC. It codes for CSAREDREYEQYF.

This clonotype was recorded many times. The rearrangement joins TRBV10-1 to TRBJ2-3, with a possible D match to TRBD1 (6 bases). This CDR3 has 14 residues. Trimming pared 7 bases from V and 2 bases from J, leaving 13 bases between. Germline V CDR1 and CDR2: WNHNN, SYGVQD (reference sequence). The CDR3 is CASTTGLYTDTQYF. DNA of the CDR3: TGCGCCAGCACTACAGGGCTCTACACAGATACGCAGTATTTT.

This clonotype was picked up a small number of times. The chain joins TRBV19 to TRBJ1-2, with 8 positions matching TRBD1. CDR3 length equals 15 residues. CDR1 and CDR2 from the germline V gene are LNHDA and SQIVND (reference sequence). The V segment lost 4 bases and the J segment 4 bases; nucleotides outside the gene matches: 8. The CDR3 loop reads CASSTKKTGGYGYTF. DNA of the CDR3: TGTGCCAGTAGTACCAAGAAAACAGGGGGCTATGGCTACACCTTC. Based on the CDR3 plus reference TRBV19 and TRBJ1-2, the full variable domain is DGGITQSPKYLFRKEGQNVTLSCEQNLNHDAMYWYRQDPGQGLRLIYYSQIVNDFQKGDIAEGYSVSREKKESFPLTVTSAQKNPTAFYLCASSTKKTGGYGYTFGSGTRLTVV.

This clonotype is medium-sized by share. The chain recombines TRBV5-4 with TRBJ2-3; the D gene is possibly TRBD2 (6 bases). Deletions cut 2 bases from V and 3 bases from J, with 7 bases between. CDR3 length equals 13 residues. CDR1 SGHNT and CDR2 YYREEE come from the germline V gene (reference sequence). Here the CDR3 DNA reads TGTGCCAGCAGCTTCAGCGGGACAGATACGCAGTATTTT. Its protein is CASSFSGTDTQYF.

A note on this clonotype: In this CDR3 the conserved last residue, phenylalanine or tryptophan, is missing, so a read error is likely. V gene TRBV11-2 combines with J gene TRBJ2-7; the D gene is possibly TRBD1 (6 bases). This CDR3 comprises 15 residues. V was pared by 4 bases and J by 7 bases, with 20 bases between. Germline-derived CDR1 and CDR2 are SGHAT and FQNNGV. CDR3 region: CASSYDWTEQVEQYG. The DNA of the CDR3 is TGTGCCAGCAGCTACGATTGGACAGAGCAAGTGGAGCAGTACGGC.

Judged by abundance, this clonotype is large (0.1 to 1%). The chain carries TRBV20-1 and TRBJ2-2; the D is unclear. The CDR3 totals 15 residues. Germline lookup yields CDR1 DFQATT and CDR2 SNEGSKA (reference sequence). The CDR3 region has the DNA TGCAGCGCCCCCTTATATAATGGGGATGCCGGGGAGCTGTTTTTT. Translated: CSAPLYNGDAGELFF.

This clonotype is medium-sized. V is TRBV29-1 and J is TRBJ2-1; 7 positions agree with TRBD1. Germline assignment: CDR1 SQVTM and CDR2 ANQGSEA. Trimming took 6 bases from V and 5 from J; bases not matched to a gene: 7. The CDR3 is 13 amino acids. CDR3 protein: CSVYPGQHNEQFF. In DNA, the CDR3 is TGCAGCGTGTACCCGGGACAGCACAATGAGCAGTTCTTC.

As to this clonotype: The limits of the CDR3 on the DNA are not certain, so only TCRdb's listed CDR3 is given. The chain couples TRBV9 to TRBJ1-4; TRBD1 reflects the table's D call only, with no check against the DNA. Germline V CDR1 and CDR2: SGDLS, YYNGEE. The CDR3 is 16 residues long, ends included. The CDR3 reads CASSLTGGSNEKLFFF.

This clonotype rates as large. The chain is built from TRBV6-1 and TRBJ2-6, with TRBD2 as a possible D gene (6 bases). In germline, CDR1 is MNHNS, CDR2 SASEGT. V lost 2 bases and J 4 bases, leaving 9 bases between the germline ends. The CDR3 runs 15 residues. The chain's CDR3 is CASSEMGGGANVLTF. The CDR3 DNA sequence: TGTGCCAGCAGTGAAATGGGGGGAGGGGCCAACGTCCTGACTTTC.

Turning to this clonotype: The conserved final phenylalanine or tryptophan is absent from the CDR3, which likely points to a read error. It is unclear where the CDR3 begins or ends on the DNA, so no DNA is shown, and the CDR3 is as TCRdb lists it. The chain is built from TRBV3-1 and TRBJ1-1; the table assigns TRBD1, which was not confirmed against the DNA. Counting both end residues, the CDR3 totals 16 amino acids. Germline-derived CDR1 and CDR2 are LGHDT and YNNKEL (reference sequence). CDR3 in amino acids: CASSQETELQSTEACC.

This clonotype is judged large. The chain uses TRBV20-1 and TRBJ2-5, with TRBD2 matching 12 bases. V shed 2 bases, J shed 5 bases, and the junction held 9 bases outside the gene matches. Germline V lookup: CDR1 DFQATT, CDR2 SNEGSKA (reference sequence). This CDR3 has 16 amino acids. The CDR3: CSARSLAGGELETQYF. The CDR3 DNA reads as TGCAGTGCTAGAAGTCTAGCGGGGGGGGAGCTTGAGACCCAGTACTTC.